This TCR beta chain was recovered during a study of T cell responses to AZD1222 COVID-19 vaccine. The V gene's germline CDR1 is LNHDA and CDR2 SQIVND (reference sequence). The CDR3 consists of 15 residues. With 6 bases removed from V and 0 bases from J, the gap between germline ends came to 12 bases. A single count supports this clone. TCRdb's table, derived via immunoSEQ multiplex PCR, lists solely in-frame clones and lacks some. This sample yields about 140,000 clones, of which around 88% are seen a single time; 3% to 4.5% belongs to the top ten. This clonotype was sampled from an adult in good health. The gene calls are TRBV19 and TRBJ1-5; no clear D gene. Sequenced material: peripheral blood, taken on day 0 of AZD1222 vaccination. CDR3 amino acids: CASRLTPGSNQPQHF. The CDR3 nucleotides are TGTGCCAGTAGACTCACCCCAGGTAGCAATCAGCCCCAGCATTTT.